The source of this T cell receptor (beta chain) is a study of T-cell memory formation after mild COVID-19. Overall study: TCR clusters were largely donor specific.

This clonotype was found once. Its antigen remains unidentified. TCRdb itself ran the 5' RACE reads through MiXCR, one entry per CDR3 protein. Of about 38,000 distinct CDR3 sequences in the sample, 10% to 12% were seen once. V was trimmed by 0 bases and J by 4 bases, leaving 12 bases between them. This CDR3 region has 15 residues. Germline V gene lookup returns CDR1 MGHRA and CDR2 YSYEKL. Findings and limits, study-wide: Pre-infection memory already had some responding clones, implying cross-reactive memory joined.

Sequencing was carried out using PBMCs or a T cell subset sorted from them (not recorded which). This chain uses TRBV4-1 with TRBJ2-5; D is possibly TRBD1 or TRBD2 (6 bases each). The clonotype originates from a man younger than 35 who had mild COVID-19 (a few samples of this study predate the infection). Cell type and time point are not known. The CDR3 bases are TGCGCCAGCAGCCAAGATCCCGGGGGCACAGAGACCCAGTACTTC. Translating gives CASSQDPGGTETQYF.